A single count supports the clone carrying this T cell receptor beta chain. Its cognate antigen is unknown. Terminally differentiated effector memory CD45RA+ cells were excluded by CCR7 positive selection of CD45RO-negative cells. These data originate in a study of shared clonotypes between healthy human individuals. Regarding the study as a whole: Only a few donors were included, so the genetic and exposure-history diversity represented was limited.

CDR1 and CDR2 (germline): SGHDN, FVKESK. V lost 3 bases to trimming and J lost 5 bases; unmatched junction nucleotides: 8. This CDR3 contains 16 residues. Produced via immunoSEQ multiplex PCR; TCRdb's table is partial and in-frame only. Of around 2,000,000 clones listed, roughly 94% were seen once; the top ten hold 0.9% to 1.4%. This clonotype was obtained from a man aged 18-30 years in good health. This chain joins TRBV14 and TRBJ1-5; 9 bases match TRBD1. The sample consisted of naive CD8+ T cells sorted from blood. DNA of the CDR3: TGTGCCAGCAGCCAGGAAAGGACAGGGGTAGATCAGCCCCAGCATTTT. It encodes CASSQERTGVDQPQHF. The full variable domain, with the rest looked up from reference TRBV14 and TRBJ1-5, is EAGVTQFPSHSVIEKGQTVTLRCDPISGHDNLYWYRRVMGKEIKFLLHFVKESKQDESGMPNNRFLAERTGGTYSTLKVQPAELEDSGVYFCASSQERTGVDQPQHFGDGTRLSIL.